The sequence of this TCR beta chain was determined in a study of blood T cell repertoires in COVID-19 (dated by TCRdb to about 2020). As for the study more broadly: Recovered participants in ImmuneRACE Cohort 3 were defined by two consecutive negative NP/OP PCR tests, clearance by a healthcare professional, or resolution of symptoms. The repertoires were released in a freely available public database meant as a resource for research on the immune response to SARS-CoV-2. HLA class I and class II types, where available, came from metadata supplied by the sample provider rather than from assay-based typing. The sample metadata nearly always contained a de-identified subject ID, COVID-19 status, age in years and sex. The collaborator samples originated in the United States, Italy and Spain and spanned the acute and convalescent phases of COVID-19. The material from the prospective study consisted of cDNA or gDNA derived from T cells, B-cell-depleted T cells, or PBMCs. Samples came from the ongoing ImmuneRACE study (first 160 participants) plus 1,254 subjects from 6 global collaborators. Subjects who had been exposed to COVID-19, were actively infected with it, or had recovered from it provided the deeply sampled blood TCRbeta repertoires that made up the dataset.

Reading the germline V gene gives CDR1 SNHLY and CDR2 FYNNEI. A distance of 8 bases separates the germline ends of V and J, which lose 4 bases and 7 bases respectively. The CDR3 runs 11 residues from the cysteine to the phenylalanine. Only CDR3 DNA remains: 33 bases, in frame from the first base. Participants in the prospective study were aged roughly 18 to 100 years, lived in some 24 United States geographic areas, and enrolled through a virtual design. To assign participants to cohorts, the prospective study relied on clinical history that participants themselves reported in a screening survey and a study questionnaire. Mobile phlebotomists in the prospective study collected whole blood, serum and a nasopharyngeal or oropharyngeal swab from every participant. Prospective study participants could optionally give additional blood draws and questionnaires over an approximately 2-month period. Before DNA extraction, blood samples from the prospective study were shipped at room temperature or frozen.

General conclusions and limits of the study: Clinical and demographic metadata were provided uncurated, with the amount varying by source and participant.

On this clone itself: What this receptor recognizes is not known. Nothing much larger sits one base from this clone, and base qualities are not available.

The immunoSEQ Assay, a bias-controlled multiplex PCR, was used to amplify TCRbeta CDR3 regions from genomic DNA. From the authors' description of their analysis: Within the assay, amplification of reference gene primers was used to estimate how many nucleated cells each sample contained. To quantify the absolute abundance of each unique TCRbeta CDR3 rearrangement, sequence reads were collapsed and filtered. Productive Simpson clonality was computed per sample as the square root of Simpson's diversity index over productive rearrangements. TCRdb mirrors the immuneACCESS table, restricted to in-frame sequences. Some clones are absent from its copies; in checked studies, under half trace to an unresolved V gene, and the reason for the others is unknown. D and trimming come from the DNA, and the V and J calls and clone size come from that table. In all, the sample holds around 200,000 clones, and roughly nine tenths of those were seen once. The ten largest clones take up 3% to 3.5% of the sample.

This sequence uses TRBV2 and TRBJ2-7; no D gene can be assigned with confidence. The receptor's source is a woman in her 50s in a cohort exposed to, infected with or recovered from COVID-19 (not recorded which). The source material was PBMCs or T cells enriched from blood (not recorded which). The DNA sequence reads TGTGCCAGCAGTGCTCTGAGGGAGCAGTACTTC. Translation gives CASSALREQYF. Beyond the CDR3, the reference TRBV2 and TRBJ2-7 genes provide the residues; the full variable domain reads: EPEVTQTPSHQVTQMGQEVILRCVPISNHLYFYWYRQILGQKVEFLVSFYNNEISEKSEIFDDQFSVERPDGSNFTLKIRSTKLEDSAMYFCASSALREQYFGPGTRLTVT.